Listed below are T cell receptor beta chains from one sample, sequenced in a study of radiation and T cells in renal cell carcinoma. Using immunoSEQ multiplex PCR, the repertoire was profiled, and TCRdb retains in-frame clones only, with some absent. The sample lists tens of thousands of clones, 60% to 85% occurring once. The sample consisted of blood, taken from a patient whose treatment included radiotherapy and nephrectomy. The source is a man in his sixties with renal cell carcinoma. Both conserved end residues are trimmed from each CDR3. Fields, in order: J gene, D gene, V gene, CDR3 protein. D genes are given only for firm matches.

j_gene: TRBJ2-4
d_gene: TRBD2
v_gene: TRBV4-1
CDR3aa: ASSQEMEPSGTLRWTKNIQY

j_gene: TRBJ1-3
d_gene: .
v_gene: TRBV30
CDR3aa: AWHKDRFGNTIY

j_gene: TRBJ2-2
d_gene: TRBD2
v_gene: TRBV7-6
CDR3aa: ASTINTSGYRRGTGELF

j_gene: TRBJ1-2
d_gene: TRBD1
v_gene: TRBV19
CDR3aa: ASSRMTGDNYGYT

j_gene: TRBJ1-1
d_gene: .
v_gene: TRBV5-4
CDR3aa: ASSLGGAGTEAF

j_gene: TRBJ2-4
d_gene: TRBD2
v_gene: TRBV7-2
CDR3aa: ASSLVGGGREGQNIQY

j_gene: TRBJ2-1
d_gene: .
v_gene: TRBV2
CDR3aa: ASSVPKVAWGSNEQF

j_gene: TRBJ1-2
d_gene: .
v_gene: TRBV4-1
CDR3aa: ASSHEGRNYGYT

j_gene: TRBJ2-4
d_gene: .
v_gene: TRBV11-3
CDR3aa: ASSGSPTAGIAKNIQY

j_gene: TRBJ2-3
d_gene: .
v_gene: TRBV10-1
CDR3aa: ASSESSGASTDTQY

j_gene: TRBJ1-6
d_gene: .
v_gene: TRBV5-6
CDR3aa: ASSLDIYNSPLH

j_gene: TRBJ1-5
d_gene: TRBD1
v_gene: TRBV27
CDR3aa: ASQGAGNQPQH

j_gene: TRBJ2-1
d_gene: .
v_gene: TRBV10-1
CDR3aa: ASSVLPERDNSYNEQF

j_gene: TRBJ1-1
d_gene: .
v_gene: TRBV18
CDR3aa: ASSPLQGSGNTEAF

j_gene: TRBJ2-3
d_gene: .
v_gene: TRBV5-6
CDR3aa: ASSLSRRGGYTDTQY

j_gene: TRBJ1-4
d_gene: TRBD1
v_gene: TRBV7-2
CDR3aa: ASSTLQGRLF

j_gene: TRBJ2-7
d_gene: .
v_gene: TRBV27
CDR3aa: ASGLYEQY

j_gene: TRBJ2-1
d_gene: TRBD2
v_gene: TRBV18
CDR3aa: ASSSASGGLYNEQF

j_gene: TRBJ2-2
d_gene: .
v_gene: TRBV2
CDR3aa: ASRAYPLGELF

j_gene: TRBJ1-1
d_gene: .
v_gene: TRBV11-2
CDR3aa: ASSSQQNTEAF